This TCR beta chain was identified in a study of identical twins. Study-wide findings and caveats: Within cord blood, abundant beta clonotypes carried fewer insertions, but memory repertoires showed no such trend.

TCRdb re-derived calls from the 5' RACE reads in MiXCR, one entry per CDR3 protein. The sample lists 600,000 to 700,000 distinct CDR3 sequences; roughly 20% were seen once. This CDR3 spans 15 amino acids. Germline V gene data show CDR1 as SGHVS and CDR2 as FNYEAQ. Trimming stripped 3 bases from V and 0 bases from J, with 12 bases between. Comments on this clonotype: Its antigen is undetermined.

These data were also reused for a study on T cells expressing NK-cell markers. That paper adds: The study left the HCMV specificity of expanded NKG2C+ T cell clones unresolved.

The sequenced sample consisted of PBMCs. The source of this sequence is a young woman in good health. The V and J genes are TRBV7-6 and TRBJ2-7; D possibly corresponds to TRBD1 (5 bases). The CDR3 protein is CASSLGRDSSYEQYF. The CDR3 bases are TGTGCCAGCAGCTTGGGAAGAGACAGCTCCTACGAGCAGTACTTC.